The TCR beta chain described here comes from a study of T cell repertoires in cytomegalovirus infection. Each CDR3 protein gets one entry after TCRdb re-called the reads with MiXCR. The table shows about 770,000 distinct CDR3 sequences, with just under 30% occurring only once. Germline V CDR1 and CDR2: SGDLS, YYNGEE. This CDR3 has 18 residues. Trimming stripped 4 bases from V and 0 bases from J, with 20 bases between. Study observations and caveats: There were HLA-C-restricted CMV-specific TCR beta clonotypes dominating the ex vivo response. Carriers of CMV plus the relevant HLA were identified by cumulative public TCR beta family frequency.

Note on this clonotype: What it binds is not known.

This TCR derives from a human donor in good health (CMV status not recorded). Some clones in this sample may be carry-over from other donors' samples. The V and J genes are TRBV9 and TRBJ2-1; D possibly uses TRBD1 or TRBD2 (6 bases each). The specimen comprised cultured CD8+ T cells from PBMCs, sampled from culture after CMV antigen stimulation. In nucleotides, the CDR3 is TGTGCCAGCAGCTCCCCCCCGGAGGGGGAGAGCTCCTACAATGAGCAGTTCTTC. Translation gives CASSSPPEGESSYNEQFF.